One T cell receptor beta chain is described in this entry. Its antigen is still unknown. No much larger clone is present one base from it, and per-base qualities are unavailable. This entry belongs to a study of cytomegalovirus exposure and HLA in healthy donors (dated by TCRdb to about 2017). Broadly, across the study: The roughly 670 repertoires of the first cohort and the 95 to 150 validation repertoires were produced on the same platform, according to a later analysis. The study aimed to test whether signatures of past pathogen exposure could be identified by cataloging public T cell receptors. Along with the roughly 610-subject first cohort, a separate validation cohort of over a hundred different subjects was used. The study combined high-throughput TCR immunosequencing, statistical association of individual TCRs with disease status, and machine learning to predict cytomegalovirus infection status. Study-wide findings and limitations: Most TCR sequences were observed very rarely across donors, whereas some public TCRs were present in many individuals. A few of the identified cytomegalovirus-associated TCR beta chains were confirmed in vitro to be specific for cytomegalovirus antigens. A later analysis lacked HLA typing for the validation cohort, so it scored co-occurrence in that cohort across all 110 or so repertoires. Of the cluster scores, about 94% were above 0 in a later analysis, which found that TCRs clustered in the first cohort also tended to co-occur in the 95 to 150 validation repertoires. The classifier was reported to diagnose cytomegalovirus status with high specificity and sensitivity in both the original and validation cohorts. A total of roughly 160 TCR beta chains were listed by the study as associated with cytomegalovirus. According to the authors, the approach could potentially be generalized to other disease states and immunological phenotypes.

From a lookup of the germline V gene, CDR1 and CDR2 are MGHRA and YSYEKL. There are 17 amino acids in the CDR3, from cysteine to phenylalanine inclusive. Only the CDR3 DNA is retained, 51 bases long and in frame from the first base. V and J are truncated by 2 bases and 0 bases respectively, leaving an intervening sequence of 14 bases. Receptor libraries were prepared by the immunoSEQ multiplex PCR assay. On the study's bioinformatics: A statistical classification framework was built to diagnose cytomegalovirus status from the catalog of TCR beta chain sequences. TCRdb took over this immuneACCESS table, retaining in-frame rearrangements with V and J assigned. Such tables are incomplete; in checked studies, under half of the missing clones stem from an unresolved V gene, and the remainder is unexplained. For V, J and clone size, that table is used; D and trimming come from the DNA. The sample includes a few hundred thousand clones, with 86% observed a single time. Clones ranked in the top ten supply 0.75% to 0.85% of the sample.

Donors formed part of the validation cohort, which comprised approximately 130 subjects and was distinct from the first cohort of several hundred subjects. The rearranged chain carries TRBV4-1 and TRBJ1-3; TRBD1 is a weak D gene call, 6 bases matching. Input material: PBMCs. This TCR was recovered from a young woman in good health and CMV-seronegative. The DNA reads as follows: TGCGCCAGCAGCCAATCCGGGACACCGAACTCTGGAAACACCATATATTTT. This translates into CASSQSGTPNSGNTIYF.